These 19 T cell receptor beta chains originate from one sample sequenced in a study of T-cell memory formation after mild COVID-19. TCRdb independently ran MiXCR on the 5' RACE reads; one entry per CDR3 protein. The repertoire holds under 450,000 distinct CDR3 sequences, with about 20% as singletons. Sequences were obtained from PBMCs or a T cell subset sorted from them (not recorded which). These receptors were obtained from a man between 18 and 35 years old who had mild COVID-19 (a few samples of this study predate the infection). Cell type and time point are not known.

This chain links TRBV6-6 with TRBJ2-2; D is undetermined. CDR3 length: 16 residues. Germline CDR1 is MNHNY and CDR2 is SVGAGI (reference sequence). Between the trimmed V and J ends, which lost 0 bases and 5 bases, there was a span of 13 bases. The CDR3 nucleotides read TGTGCCAGCAGTTACTCTTCCTTAAGACCGACCGGGGAGCTGTTTTTT. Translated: CASSYSSLRPTGELFF.

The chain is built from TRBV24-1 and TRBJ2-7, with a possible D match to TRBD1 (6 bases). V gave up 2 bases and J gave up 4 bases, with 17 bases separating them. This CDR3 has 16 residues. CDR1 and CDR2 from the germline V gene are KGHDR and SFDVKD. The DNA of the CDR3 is TGTGCCACCAGTGATTCTCCAGGGGCCAAGTTGTACGAGCAGTACTTC. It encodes CATSDSPGAKLYEQYF.

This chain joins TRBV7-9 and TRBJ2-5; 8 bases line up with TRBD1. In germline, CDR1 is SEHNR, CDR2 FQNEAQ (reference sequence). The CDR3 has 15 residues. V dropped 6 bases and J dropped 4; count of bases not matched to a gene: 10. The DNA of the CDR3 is TGTGCCAGCAGTCTCGCCGGGACAGGACGAGAGACCCAGTACTTC. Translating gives CASSLAGTGRETQYF.

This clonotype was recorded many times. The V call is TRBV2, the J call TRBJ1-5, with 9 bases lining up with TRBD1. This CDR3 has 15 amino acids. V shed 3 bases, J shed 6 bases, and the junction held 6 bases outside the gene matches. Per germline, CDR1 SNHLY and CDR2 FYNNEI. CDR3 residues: CASSDGTGFSQPQHF. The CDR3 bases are TGTGCCAGCAGTGACGGGACAGGGTTCAGTCAGCCCCAGCATTTT.

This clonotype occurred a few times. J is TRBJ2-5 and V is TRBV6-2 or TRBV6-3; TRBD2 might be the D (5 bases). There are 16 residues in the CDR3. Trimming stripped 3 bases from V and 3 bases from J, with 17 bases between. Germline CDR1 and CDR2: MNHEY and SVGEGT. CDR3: CASSYSLERGEETQYF. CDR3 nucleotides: TGTGCCAGCAGTTATAGTCTTGAACGGGGAGAAGAGACCCAGTACTTC.

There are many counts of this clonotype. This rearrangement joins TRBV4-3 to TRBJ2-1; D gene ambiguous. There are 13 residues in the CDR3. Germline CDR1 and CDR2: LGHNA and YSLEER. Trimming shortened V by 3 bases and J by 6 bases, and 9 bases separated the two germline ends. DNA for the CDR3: TGCGCCAGCAGCCACGTCCCCAGCAATGAGCAGTTCTTC. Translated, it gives CASSHVPSNEQFF.

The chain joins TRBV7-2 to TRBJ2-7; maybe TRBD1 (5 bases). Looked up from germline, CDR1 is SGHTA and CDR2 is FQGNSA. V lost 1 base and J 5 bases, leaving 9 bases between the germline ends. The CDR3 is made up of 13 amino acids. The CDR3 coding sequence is TGTGCCAGCAGCTTAGGGGTCAGGGACGAGCAGTACTTC. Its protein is CASSLGVRDEQYF.

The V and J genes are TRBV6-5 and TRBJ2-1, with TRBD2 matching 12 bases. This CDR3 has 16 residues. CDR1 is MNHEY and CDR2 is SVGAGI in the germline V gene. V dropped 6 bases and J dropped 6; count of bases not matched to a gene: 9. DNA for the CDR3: TGTGCCAGCAGAGGATCTAGCGGGGGGGCCTCCAATGAGCAGTTCTTC. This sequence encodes CASRGSSGGASNEQFF.

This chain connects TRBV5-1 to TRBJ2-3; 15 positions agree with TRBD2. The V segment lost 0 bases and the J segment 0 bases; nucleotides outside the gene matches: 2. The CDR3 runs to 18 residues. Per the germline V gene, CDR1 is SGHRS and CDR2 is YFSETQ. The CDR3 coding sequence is TGCGCCAGCAGCTTGGGTGGACTAGCGGGGGGGAGCACAGATACGCAGTATTTT. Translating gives CASSLGGLAGGSTDTQYF.

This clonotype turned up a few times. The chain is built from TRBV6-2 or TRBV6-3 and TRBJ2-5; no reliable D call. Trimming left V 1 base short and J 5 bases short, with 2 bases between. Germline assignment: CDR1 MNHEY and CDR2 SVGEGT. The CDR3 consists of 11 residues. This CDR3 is CASSYFETQYF. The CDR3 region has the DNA TGTGCCAGCAGTTACTTCGAGACCCAGTACTTC.

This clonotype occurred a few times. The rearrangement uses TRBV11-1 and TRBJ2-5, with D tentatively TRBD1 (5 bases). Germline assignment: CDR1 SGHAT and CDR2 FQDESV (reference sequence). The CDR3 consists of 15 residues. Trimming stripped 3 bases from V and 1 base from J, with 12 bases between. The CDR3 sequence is CASSFGAGRQETQYF. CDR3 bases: TGTGCCAGCAGCTTTGGAGCAGGGCGCCAAGAGACCCAGTACTTC.

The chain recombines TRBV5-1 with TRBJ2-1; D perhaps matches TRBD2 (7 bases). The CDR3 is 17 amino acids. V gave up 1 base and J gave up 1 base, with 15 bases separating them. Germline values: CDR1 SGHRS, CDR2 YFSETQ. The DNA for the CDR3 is TGCGCCAGCAGCTTGCAGGGAGGGGGGTTGTCCTACAATGAGCAGTTCTTC. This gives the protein CASSLQGGGLSYNEQFF.

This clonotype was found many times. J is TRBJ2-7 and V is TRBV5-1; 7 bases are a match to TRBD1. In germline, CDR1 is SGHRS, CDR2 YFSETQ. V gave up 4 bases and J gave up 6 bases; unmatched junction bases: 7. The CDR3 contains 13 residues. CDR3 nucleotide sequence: TGCGCCAGCAGCCTTGGACAGGACGCCGAGCAGTACGTC. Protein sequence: CASSLGQDAEQYV.

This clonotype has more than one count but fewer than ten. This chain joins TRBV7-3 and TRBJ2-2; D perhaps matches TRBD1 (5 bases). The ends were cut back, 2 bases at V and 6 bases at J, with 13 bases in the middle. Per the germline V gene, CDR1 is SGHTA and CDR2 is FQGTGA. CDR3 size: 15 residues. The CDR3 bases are TGTGCCAGCAGCTTAGAAGCTACAGGACCCGGGGAGCTGTTTTTT. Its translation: CASSLEATGPGELFF.

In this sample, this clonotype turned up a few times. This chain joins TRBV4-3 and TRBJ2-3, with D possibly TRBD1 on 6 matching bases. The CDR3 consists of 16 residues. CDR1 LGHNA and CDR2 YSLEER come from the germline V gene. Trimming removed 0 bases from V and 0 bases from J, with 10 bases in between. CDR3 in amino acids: CASSQDRGRSTDTQYF. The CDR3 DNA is TGCGCCAGCAGCCAAGACAGGGGCCGTAGCACAGATACGCAGTATTTT.

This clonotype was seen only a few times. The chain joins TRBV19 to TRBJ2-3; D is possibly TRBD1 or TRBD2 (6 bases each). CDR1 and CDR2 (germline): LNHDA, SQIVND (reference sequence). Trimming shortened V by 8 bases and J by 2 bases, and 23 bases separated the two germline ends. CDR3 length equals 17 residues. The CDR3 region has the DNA TGTGCCAGTGGGGGCCCCCCGGGAGTCTTGTTCACAGATACGCAGTATTTT. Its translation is CASGGPPGVLFTDTQYF.

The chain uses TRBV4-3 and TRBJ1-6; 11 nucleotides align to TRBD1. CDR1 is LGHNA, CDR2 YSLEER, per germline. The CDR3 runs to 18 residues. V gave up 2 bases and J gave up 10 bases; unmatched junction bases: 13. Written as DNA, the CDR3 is TGCGCCAGCAGCCAAACCGGGACAGGGGGGTCCCTGTACTCACCCCTCCACTTT. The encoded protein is CASSQTGTGGSLYSPLHF.

For the CDR3, the DNA is TGCAGTGCTAGAGATCCGGGCAGGGGGTCCGGGGAGCTGTTTTTT. It codes for CSARDPGRGSGELFF. V is TRBV20-1 and J is TRBJ2-2, with TRBD1 matching over 7 bases. Trimming at V came to 0 bases and at J to 6 bases, leaving 7 bases not matched to a gene. This CDR3 spans 15 amino acids. Germline V gives CDR1 DFQATT, CDR2 SNEGSKA (reference sequence).

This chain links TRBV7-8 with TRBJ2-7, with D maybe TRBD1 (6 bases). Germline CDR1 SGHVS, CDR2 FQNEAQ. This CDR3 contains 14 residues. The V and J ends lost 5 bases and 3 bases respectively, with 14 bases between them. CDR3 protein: CASSQSWGRYEQYV. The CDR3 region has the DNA TGTGCCAGCAGCCAGTCATGGGGGCGCTACGAGCAGTACGTC.